This TCR beta chain was recorded in a study of T cells in Graves' hyperthyroidism and ophthalmopathy. Overall study context: Peripheral blood was taken when the disease was first diagnosed, before any treatment began.

If no ophthalmopathy progression occurred within 18 months, Graves' hyperthyroidism was stable. The PBMCs studied were ones that came from roughly 9.4 ml fresh peripheral blood. The CDR3 regions of TCR beta were amplified from RNA transcripts. With the HTBI primer set, the TCR CDR3 went through a first round of RT-PCR. TCRdb analysed the multiplex PCR reads with MiXCR anew, one entry per CDR3 protein. The table includes some 510,000 distinct CDR3 sequences, around 20% detected once. The CDR3 loop spans 16 amino acids. The germline gives CDR1 SGHVS, CDR2 FNYEAQ. The junction had 9 bases not matched to a gene; V was cut back by 7 bases and J by 2 bases.

Material: blood. This receptor was obtained from a man younger than 30 with Graves' hyperthyroidism. V and J are TRBV7-6 and TRBJ2-2; 8 bases agree with TRBD1. The CDR3 bases are TGTGCCAGCACCCGCACCCCAGGGGGCAACACCGGGGAGCTGTTTTTT. Residues: CASTRTPGGNTGELFF.